A single sample is the source of the 3 T cell receptor beta chains below, sequenced in a study of identical twins. TCRdb independently ran MiXCR on the 5' RACE reads; one entry per CDR3 protein. Counted here are approximately 500,000 distinct CDR3 sequences, roughly 15% occurring once; the ten biggest clones make up roughly 0.43%. These data were likewise used in another study, on yellow fever vaccine responses in identical twins.

The sequenced material came from CD4+ T cells sorted from blood. The receptors stem from a woman aged 18 to 35 in good health.

This clonotype was seen a handful of times. The rearrangement uses TRBV20-1 and TRBJ1-1; D gene ambiguous. Germline values: CDR1 DFQATT, CDR2 SNEGSKA (reference sequence). This CDR3 spans 13 amino acids. V lost 3 bases and J 6 bases, leaving 14 bases between the germline ends. The CDR3 coding sequence is TGCAGTGCTAGGGGCAATTGGTACGCTGAAGCTTTCTTT. It translates to CSARGNWYAEAFF.

CDR3 sequence (DNA): TGTGCCAGCACAAACAGGGCTGAAAAACTGTTTTTT. It specifies CASTNRAEKLFF. The chain combines TRBV6-2 or TRBV6-3 with TRBJ1-4; tentative D call: TRBD1 (6 bases). The CDR3 is 12 residues long. Germline CDR1 and CDR2: MNHEY and SVGEGT. Trimming left V 7 bases short and J 7 bases short, with 10 bases between.

Only a few counts were recorded for this clonotype. CDR3 protein: CASPKASGRLPIGDEQFF. CDR3 nucleotide sequence: TGTGCCAGTCCTAAGGCGTCGGGACGCCTCCCGATCGGCGATGAGCAGTTCTTC. The V gene is TRBV21-1, the J gene TRBJ2-1; TRBD2, the D gene given by the table, was not confirmed from the DNA. TRBV21-1 is recorded as a pseudogene. This CDR3 has 18 amino acids.